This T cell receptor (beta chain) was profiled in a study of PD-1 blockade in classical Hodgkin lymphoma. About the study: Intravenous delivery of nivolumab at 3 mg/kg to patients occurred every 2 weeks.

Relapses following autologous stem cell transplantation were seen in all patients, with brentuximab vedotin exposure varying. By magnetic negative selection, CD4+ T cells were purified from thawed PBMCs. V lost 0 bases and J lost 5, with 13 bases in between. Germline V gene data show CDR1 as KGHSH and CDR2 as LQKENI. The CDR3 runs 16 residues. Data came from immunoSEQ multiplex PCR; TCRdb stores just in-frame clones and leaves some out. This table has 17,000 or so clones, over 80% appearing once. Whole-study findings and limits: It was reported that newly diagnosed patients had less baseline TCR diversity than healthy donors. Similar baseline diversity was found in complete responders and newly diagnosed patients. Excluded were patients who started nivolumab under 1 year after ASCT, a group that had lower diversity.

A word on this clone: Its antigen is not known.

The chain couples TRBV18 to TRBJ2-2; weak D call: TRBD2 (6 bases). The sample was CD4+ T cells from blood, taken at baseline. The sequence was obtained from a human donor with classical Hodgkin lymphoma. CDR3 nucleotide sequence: TGTGCCAGCTCACCACCCGGAGGGTTACAAACCGGGGAGCTGTTTTTT. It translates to CASSPPGGLQTGELFF.